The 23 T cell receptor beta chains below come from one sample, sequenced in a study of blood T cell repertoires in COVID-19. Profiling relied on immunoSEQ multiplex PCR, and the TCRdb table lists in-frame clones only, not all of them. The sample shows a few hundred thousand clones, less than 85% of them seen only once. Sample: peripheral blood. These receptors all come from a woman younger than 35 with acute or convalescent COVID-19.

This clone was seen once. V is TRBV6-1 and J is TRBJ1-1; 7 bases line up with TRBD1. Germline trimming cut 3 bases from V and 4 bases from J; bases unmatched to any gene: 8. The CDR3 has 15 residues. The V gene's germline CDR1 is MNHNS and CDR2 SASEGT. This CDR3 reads CASSDIDRASTEAFF. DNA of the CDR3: TGTGCCAGCAGTGATATAGACAGGGCCAGCACTGAAGCTTTCTTT.

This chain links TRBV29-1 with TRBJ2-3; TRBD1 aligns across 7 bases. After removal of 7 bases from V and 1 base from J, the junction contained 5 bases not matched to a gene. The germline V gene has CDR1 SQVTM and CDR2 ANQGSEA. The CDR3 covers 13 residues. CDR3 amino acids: CSATGVGTDTQYF. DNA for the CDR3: TGCAGCGCTACAGGGGTTGGCACAGATACGCAGTATTTT.

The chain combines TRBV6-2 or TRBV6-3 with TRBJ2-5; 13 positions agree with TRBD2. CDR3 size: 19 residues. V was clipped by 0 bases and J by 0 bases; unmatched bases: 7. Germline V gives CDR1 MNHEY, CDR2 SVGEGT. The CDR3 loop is CASSYSIGLAGVNQETQYF. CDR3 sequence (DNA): TGTGCCAGCAGTTACTCGATAGGACTAGCGGGGGTGAACCAAGAGACCCAGTACTTC.

In DNA, the CDR3 is TGTGCCACCAGTGATTACCGGGACATCAATGAGCAGTTCTTC. This encodes CATSDYRDINEQFF. J is TRBJ2-1 and V is TRBV24-1; D might be TRBD1 (6 bases). The V end was cut by 2 bases, the J end by 6 bases, with 10 bases between. CDR1 is KGHDR, CDR2 SFDVKD, per germline. The CDR3 totals 14 residues.

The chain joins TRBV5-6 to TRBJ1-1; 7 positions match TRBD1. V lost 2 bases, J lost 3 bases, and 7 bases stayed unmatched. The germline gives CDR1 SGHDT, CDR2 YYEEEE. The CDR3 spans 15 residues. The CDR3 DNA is TGTGCCAGCAGCTTATACGAGGGGGCGGACACTGAAGCTTTCTTT. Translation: CASSLYEGADTEAFF. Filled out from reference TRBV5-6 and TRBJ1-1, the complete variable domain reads DAGVTQSPTHLIKTRGQQVTLRCSPKSGHDTVSWYQQALGQGPQFIFQYYEEEERQRGNFPDRFSGHQFPNYSSELNVNALLLGDSALYLCASSLYEGADTEAFFGQGTRLTVV.

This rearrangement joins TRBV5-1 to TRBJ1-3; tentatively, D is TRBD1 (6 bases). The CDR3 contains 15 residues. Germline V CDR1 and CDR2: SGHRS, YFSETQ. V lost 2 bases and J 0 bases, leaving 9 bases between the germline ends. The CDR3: CASSFDRNSGNTIYF. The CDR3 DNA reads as TGCGCCAGCAGCTTTGACAGGAACTCTGGAAACACCATATATTTT.

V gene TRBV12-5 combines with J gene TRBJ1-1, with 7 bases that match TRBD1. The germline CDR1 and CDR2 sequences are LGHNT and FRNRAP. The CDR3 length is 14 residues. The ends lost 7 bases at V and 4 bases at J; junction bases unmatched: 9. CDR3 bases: TGTGCTAGTGTCGGGACAGCCGAACTCACTGAAGCTTTCTTT. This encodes CASVGTAELTEAFF.

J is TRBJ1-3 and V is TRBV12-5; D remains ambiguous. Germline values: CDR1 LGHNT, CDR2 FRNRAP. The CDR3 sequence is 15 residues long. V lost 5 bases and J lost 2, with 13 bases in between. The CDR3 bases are TGTGCTAGTGGTCCTAGCCAACGGCCTGGAAACACCATATATTTT. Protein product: CASGPSQRPGNTIYF.

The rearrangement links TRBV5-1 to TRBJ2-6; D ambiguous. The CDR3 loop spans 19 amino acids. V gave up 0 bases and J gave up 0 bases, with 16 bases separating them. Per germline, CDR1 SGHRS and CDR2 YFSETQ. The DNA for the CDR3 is TGCGCCAGCAGCTTGGCTCCCCAGGAAATCTTCTCTGGGGCCAACGTCCTGACTTTC. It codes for CASSLAPQEIFSGANVLTF.

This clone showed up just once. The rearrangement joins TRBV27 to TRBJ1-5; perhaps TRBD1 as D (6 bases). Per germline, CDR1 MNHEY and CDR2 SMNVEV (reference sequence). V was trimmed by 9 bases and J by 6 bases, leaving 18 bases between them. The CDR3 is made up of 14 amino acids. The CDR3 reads CASKISRGPQPQHF. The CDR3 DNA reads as TGTGCCAGTAAAATCTCCAGGGGACCTCAGCCCCAGCATTTT.

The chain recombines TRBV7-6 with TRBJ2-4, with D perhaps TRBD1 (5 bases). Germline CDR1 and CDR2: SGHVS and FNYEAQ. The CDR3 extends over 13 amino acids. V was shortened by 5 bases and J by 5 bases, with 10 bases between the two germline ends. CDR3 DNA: TGTGCCAGCAGCCTTGAAGGGGAAAACATTCAGTACTTC. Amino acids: CASSLEGENIQYF.

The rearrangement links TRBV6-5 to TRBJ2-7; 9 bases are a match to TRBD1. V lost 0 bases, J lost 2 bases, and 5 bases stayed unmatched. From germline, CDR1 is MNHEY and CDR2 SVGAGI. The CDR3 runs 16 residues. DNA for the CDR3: TGTGCCAGCAGTTACTCGGGGACAGGGATTCCCTACGAGCAGTACTTC. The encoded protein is CASSYSGTGIPYEQYF.

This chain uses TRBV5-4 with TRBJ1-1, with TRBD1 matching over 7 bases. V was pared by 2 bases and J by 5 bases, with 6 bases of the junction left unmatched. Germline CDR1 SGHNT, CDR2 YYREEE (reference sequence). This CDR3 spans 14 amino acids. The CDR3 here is CASSFRDRVTEAFF. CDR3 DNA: TGTGCCAGCAGCTTTCGTGACAGGGTAACTGAAGCTTTCTTT.

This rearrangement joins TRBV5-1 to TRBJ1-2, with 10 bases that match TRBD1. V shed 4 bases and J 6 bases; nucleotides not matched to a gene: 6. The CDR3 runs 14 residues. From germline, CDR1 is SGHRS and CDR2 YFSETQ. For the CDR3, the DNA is TGCGCCAGCAGCCCGACAGGGGGCGCTGATGGCTACACCTTC. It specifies CASSPTGGADGYTF. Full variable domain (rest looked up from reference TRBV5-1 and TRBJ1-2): KAGVTQTPRYLIKTRGQQVTLSCSPISGHRSVSWYQQTPGQGLQFLFEYFSETQRNKGNFPGRFSGRQFSNSRSEMNVSTLELGDSALYLCASSPTGGADGYTFGSGTRLTVV.

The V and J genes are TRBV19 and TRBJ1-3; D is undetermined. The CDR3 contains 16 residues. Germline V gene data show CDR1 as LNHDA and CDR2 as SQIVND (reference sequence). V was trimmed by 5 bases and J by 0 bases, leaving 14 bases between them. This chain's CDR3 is CASSLIRSGSGNTIYF. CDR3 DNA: TGTGCCAGTAGTTTAATACGGTCGGGCTCTGGAAACACCATATATTTT.

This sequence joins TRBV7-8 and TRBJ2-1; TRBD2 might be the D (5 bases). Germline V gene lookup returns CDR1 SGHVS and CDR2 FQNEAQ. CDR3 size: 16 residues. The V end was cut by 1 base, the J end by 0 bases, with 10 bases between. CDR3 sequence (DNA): TGTGCCAGCAGCTTAGGAGGCGGGCTCTCCTACAATGAGCAGTTCTTC. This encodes CASSLGGGLSYNEQFF.

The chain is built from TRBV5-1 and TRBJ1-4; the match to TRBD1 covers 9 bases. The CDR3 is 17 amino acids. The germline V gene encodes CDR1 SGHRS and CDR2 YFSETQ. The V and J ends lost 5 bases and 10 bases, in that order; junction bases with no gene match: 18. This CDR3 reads CASSFAGPTGGLAKLFF. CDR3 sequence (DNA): TGCGCCAGCAGTTTTGCTGGCCCGACAGGGGGTCTCGCAAAACTGTTTTTT. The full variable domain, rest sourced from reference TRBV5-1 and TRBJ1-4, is KAGVTQTPRYLIKTRGQQVTLSCSPISGHRSVSWYQQTPGQGLQFLFEYFSETQRNKGNFPGRFSGRQFSNSRSEMNVSTLELGDSALYLCASSFAGPTGGLAKLFFGSGTQLSVL.

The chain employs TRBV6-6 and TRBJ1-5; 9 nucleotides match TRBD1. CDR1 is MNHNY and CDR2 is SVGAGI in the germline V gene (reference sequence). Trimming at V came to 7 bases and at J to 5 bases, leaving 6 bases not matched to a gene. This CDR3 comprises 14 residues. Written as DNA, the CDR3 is TGTGCCAGCACCCCCGGGACAGGGCATCAGCCCCAGCATTTT. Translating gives CASTPGTGHQPQHF.

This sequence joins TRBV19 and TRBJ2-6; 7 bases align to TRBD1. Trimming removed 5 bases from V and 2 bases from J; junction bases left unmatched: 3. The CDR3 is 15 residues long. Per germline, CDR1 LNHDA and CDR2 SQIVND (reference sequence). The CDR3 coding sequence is TGTGCCAGTAGTTGGACAGGCGCTGGGGCCAACGTCCTGACTTTC. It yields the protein CASSWTGAGANVLTF.

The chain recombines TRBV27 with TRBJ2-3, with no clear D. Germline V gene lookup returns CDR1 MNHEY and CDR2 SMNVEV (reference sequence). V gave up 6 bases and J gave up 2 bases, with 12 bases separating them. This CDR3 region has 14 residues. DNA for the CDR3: TGTGCCAGCAGCACTCGGCTAGACACAGATACGCAGTATTTT. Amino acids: CASSTRLDTDTQYF.

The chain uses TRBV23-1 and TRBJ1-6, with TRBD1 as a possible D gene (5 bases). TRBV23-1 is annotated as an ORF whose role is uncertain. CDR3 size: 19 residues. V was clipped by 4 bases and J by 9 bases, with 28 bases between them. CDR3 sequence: CASSPATAKGTSQGSPLHF. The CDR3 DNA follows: TGCGCCAGCAGTCCCGCGACCGCAAAGGGCACAAGCCAGGGTTCACCCCTCCACTTT.

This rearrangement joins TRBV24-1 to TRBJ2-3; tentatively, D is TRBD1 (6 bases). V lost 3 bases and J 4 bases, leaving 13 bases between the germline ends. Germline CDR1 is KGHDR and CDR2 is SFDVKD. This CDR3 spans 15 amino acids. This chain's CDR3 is CATSDPGVGADTQYF. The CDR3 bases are TGTGCCACCAGTGATCCAGGGGTCGGGGCAGATACGCAGTATTTT.

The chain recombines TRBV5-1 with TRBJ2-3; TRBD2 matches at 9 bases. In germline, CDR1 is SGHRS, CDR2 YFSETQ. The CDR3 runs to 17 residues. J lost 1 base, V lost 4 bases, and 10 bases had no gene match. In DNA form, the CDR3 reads TGCGCCAGCAGCCCATCGACTAGCGGAGTTGGCACAGATACGCAGTATTTT. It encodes CASSPSTSGVGTDTQYF.